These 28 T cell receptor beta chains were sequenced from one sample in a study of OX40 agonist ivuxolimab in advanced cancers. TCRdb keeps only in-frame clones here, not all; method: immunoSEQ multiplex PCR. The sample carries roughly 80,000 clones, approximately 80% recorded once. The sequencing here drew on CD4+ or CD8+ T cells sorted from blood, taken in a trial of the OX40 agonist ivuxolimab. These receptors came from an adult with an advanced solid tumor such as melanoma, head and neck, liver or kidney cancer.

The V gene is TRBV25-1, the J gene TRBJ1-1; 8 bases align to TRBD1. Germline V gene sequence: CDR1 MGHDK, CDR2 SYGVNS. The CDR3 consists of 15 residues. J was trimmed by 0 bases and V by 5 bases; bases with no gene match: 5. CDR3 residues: CASSTRQGMNTEAFF. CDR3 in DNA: TGTGCCAGCAGTACGCGACAGGGGATGAACACTGAAGCTTTCTTT.

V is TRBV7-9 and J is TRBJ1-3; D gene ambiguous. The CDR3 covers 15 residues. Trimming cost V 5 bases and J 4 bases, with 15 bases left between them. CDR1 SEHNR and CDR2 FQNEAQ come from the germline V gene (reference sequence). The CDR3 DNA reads TGTGCCAGCAGCCAAGGAGGGAACGGCGGAAACACCATATATTTT. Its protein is CASSQGGNGGNTIYF.

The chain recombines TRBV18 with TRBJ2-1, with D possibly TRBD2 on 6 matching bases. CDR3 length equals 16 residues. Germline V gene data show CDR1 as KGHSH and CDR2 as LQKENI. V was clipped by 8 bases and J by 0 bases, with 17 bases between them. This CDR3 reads CASLILGGSSYNEQFF. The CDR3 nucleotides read TGTGCCAGCCTCATCCTGGGGGGAAGCTCCTACAATGAGCAGTTCTTC.

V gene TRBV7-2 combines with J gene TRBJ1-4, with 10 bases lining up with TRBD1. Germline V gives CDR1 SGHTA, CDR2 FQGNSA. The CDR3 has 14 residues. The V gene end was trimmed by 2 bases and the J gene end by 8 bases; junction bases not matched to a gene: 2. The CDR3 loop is CASSLLTGGEKLFF. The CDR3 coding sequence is TGTGCCAGCAGCTTATTGACAGGGGGCGAAAAACTGTTTTTT.

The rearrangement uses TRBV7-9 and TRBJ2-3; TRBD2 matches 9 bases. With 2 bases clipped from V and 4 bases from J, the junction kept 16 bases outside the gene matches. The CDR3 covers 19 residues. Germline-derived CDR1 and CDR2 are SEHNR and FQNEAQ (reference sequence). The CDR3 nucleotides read TGTGCCAGCAGCTTAATAGGGGCGGGGGTAGCGGGGGTTGCAGATACGCAGTATTTT. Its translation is CASSLIGAGVAGVADTQYF.

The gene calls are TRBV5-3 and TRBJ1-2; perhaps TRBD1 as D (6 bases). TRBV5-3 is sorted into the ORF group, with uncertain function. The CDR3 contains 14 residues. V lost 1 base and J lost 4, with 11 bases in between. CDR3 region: CARSLTGACYGYTF. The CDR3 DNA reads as TGTGCCAGAAGCTTGACGGGGGCCTGCTATGGCTACACCTTC.

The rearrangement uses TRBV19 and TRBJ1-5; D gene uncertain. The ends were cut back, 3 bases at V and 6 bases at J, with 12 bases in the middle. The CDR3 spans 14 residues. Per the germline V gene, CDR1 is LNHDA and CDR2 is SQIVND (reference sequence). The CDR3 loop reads CASSISGFSQPQHF. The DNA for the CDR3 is TGTGCCAGTAGTATTAGCGGGTTTTCTCAGCCCCAGCATTTT. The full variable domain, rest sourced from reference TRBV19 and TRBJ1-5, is DGGITQSPKYLFRKEGQNVTLSCEQNLNHDAMYWYRQDPGQGLRLIYYSQIVNDFQKGDIAEGYSVSREKKESFPLTVTSAQKNPTAFYLCASSISGFSQPQHFGDGTRLSIL.

CDR3 amino acids: CASSLVVGQGRYEQYF. CDR3 nucleotide sequence: TGTGCCAGCAGCTTAGTGGTTGGGCAGGGGAGATACGAGCAGTACTTC. The chain uses TRBV7-9 and TRBJ2-7; tentative D call: TRBD1 (6 bases). V lost 1 base and J 4 bases, leaving 17 bases between the germline ends. The CDR3 contains 16 residues. Germline V CDR1 and CDR2: SEHNR, FQNEAQ (reference sequence).

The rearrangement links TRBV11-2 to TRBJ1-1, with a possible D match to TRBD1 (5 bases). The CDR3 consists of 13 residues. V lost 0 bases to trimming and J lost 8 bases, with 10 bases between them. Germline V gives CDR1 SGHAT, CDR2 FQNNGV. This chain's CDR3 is CASSLDIGGEAFF. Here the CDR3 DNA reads TGTGCCAGCAGCTTAGATATCGGGGGAGAAGCTTTCTTT.

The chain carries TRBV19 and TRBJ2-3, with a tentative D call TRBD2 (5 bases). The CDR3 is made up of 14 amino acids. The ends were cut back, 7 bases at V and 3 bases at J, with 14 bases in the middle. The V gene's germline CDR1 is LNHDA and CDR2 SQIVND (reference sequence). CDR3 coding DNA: TGTGCCAGTACCGAGGGAGACCCAACAGATACGCAGTATTTT. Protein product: CASTEGDPTDTQYF.

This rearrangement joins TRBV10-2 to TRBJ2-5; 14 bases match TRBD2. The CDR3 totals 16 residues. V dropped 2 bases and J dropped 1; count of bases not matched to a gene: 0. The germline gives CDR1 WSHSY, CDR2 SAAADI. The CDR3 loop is CASSEGLAGGQETQYF. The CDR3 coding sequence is TGCGCCAGCAGTGAGGGACTAGCGGGGGGCCAAGAGACCCAGTACTTC.

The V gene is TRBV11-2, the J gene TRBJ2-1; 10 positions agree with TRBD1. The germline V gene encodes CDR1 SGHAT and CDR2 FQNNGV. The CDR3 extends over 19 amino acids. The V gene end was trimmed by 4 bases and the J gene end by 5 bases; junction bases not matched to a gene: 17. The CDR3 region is CASSSHGGTGQGWNNEQFF. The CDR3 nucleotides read TGTGCCAGCAGCTCTCACGGTGGTACGGGACAGGGGTGGAACAATGAGCAGTTCTTC.

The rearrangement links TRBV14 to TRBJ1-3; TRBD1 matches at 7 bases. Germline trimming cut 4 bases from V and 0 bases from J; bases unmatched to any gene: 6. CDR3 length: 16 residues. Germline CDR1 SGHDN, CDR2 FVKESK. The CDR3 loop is CASSPGQLDSGNTIYF. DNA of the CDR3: TGTGCCAGCAGCCCGGGACAGCTCGACTCTGGAAACACCATATATTTT.

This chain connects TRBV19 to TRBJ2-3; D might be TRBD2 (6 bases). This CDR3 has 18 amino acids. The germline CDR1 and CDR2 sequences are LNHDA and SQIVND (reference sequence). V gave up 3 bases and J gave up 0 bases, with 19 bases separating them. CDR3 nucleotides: TGTGCCAGTAGTATTGCCACCTGGGGGGAATCTAGCACAGATACGCAGTATTTT. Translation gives CASSIATWGESSTDTQYF.

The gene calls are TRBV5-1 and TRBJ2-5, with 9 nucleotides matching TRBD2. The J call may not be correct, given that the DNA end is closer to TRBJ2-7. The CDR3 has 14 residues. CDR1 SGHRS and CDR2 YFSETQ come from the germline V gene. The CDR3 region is CASSPRGGSYEQYF. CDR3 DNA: TGCGCCAGCAGCCCGCGGGGGGGCTCCTACGAGCAGTACTTC.

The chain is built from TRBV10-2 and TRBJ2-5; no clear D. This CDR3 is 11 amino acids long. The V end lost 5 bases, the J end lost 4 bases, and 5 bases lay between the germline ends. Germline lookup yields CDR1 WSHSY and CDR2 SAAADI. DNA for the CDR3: TGCGCCAGCAGTTTCGGAGAGACCCAGTACTTC. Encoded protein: CASSFGETQYF.

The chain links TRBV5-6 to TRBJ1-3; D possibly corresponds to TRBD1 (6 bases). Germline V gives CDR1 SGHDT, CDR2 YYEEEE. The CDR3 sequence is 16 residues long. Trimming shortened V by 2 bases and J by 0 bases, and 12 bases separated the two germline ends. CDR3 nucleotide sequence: TGTGCCAGCAGCTTTACAGGGCCCCTCTCTGGAAACACCATATATTTT. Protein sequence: CASSFTGPLSGNTIYF.

The CDR3 region is CASSPTGQHYEQYF. The CDR3 nucleotides read TGCGCCAGCAGCCCCACCGGACAGCACTACGAGCAGTACTTC. The chain uses TRBV5-1 and TRBJ2-7; maybe TRBD1 (6 bases). Germline CDR1 is SGHRS and CDR2 is YFSETQ. The CDR3 has 14 amino acids. V was shortened by 4 bases and J by 3 bases, with 14 bases between the two germline ends.

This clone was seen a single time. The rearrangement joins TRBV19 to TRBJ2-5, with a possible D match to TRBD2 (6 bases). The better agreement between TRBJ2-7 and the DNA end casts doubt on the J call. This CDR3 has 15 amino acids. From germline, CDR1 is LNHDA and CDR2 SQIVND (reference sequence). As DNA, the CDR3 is TGTGCCAGTAGTGTTAGCGGTGGCAACTCCTACGAGCAGTACTTC. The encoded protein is CASSVSGGNSYEQYF.

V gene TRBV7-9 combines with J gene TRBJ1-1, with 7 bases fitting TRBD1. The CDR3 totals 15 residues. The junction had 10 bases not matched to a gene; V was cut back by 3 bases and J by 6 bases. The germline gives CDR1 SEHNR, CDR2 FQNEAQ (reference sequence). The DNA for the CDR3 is TGTGCCAGCAGCTTCTTAGGACAGGAGGGTTCTGAAGCTTTCTTT. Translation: CASSFLGQEGSEAFF.

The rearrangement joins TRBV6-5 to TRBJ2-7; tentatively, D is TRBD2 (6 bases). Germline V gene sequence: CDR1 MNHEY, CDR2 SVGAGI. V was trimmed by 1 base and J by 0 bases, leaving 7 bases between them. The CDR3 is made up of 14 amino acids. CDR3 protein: CASSYLRGSYEQYF. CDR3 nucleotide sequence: TGTGCCAGCAGTTACTTGCGGGGCTCCTACGAGCAGTACTTC.

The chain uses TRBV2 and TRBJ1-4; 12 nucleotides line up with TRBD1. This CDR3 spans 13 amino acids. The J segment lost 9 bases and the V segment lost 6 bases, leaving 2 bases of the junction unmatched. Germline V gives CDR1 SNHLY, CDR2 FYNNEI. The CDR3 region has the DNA TGTGCCAGCAGCCGGGACAGGGGGCAAAAACTGTTTTTT. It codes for CASSRDRGQKLFF.

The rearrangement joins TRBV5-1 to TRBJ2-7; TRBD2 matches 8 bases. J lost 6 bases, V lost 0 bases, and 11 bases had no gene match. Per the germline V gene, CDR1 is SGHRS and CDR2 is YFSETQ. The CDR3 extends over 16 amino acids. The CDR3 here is CASSLAGRGPKTEQYF. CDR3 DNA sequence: TGCGCCAGCAGCTTGGCCGGGAGGGGTCCAAAAACCGAGCAGTACTTC. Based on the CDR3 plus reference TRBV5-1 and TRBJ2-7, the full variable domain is KAGVTQTPRYLIKTRGQQVTLSCSPISGHRSVSWYQQTPGQGLQFLFEYFSETQRNKGNFPGRFSGRQFSNSRSEMNVSTLELGDSALYLCASSLAGRGPKTEQYFGPGTRLTVT.

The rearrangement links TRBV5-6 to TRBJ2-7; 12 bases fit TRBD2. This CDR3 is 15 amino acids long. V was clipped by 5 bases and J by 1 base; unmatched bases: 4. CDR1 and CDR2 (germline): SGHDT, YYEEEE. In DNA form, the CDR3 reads TGTGCCAGCAGGAAACTAGCGGGAGGATCCTACGAGCAGTACTTC. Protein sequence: CASRKLAGGSYEQYF.

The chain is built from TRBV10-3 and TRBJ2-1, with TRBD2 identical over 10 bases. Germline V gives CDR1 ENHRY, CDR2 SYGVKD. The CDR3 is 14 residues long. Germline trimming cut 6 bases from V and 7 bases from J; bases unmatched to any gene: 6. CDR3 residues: CAIRPGLALNEQFF. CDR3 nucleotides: TGTGCCATCAGACCGGGACTAGCGCTTAATGAGCAGTTCTTC.

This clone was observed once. DNA for the CDR3: TGTGCCAGCAGCCAGATCTTAGGGGCCGGGGAGCTGTTTTTT. It translates to CASSQILGAGELFF. The rearrangement links TRBV7-2 to TRBJ2-2; D perhaps matches TRBD1 (5 bases). The ends were cut back, 5 bases at V and 6 bases at J, with 13 bases in the middle. Germline V CDR1 and CDR2: SGHTA, FQGNSA. This CDR3 has 14 amino acids.

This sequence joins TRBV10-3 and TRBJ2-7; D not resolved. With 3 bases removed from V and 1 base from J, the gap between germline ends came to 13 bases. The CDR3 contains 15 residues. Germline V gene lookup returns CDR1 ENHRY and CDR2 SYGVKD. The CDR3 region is CAISDSLDKSYEQYF. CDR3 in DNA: TGTGCCATCAGTGACTCTTTAGACAAGTCCTACGAGCAGTACTTC.

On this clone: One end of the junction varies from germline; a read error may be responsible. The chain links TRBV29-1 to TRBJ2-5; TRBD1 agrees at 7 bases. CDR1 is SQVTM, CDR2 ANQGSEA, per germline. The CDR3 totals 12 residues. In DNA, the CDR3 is TGCAGCGCTGAACAGGGGCGAGAGACCCAGTACTTC. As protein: CSAEQGRETQYF.